Following are 17 T cell receptor beta chains from one sample sequenced in a study of T cell repertoires in cytomegalovirus infection. Their target antigens are unknown. From the reads, TCRdb called clonotypes with MiXCR, one entry per CDR3 protein. The table includes some 940,000 distinct CDR3 sequences, approximately 31% detected once. The sequenced sample was cultured CD8+ T cells from PBMCs, obtained from culture after CMV antigen stimulation. Receptor source: a human donor in good health (CMV status not recorded). Some clones in this sample may be carry-over from other donors' samples.

This clonotype appeared a single time. This sequence joins TRBV4-1 and TRBJ1-5; no clear D. Germline values: CDR1 MGHRA, CDR2 YSYEKL. Trimming removed 2 bases at V and 1 base at J, with 9 bases between. The CDR3 runs 15 residues. The CDR3 protein is CASSQRRESNQPQHF. In DNA, the CDR3 is TGCGCCAGCAGCCAACGGAGGGAAAGCAATCAGCCCCAGCATTTT.

J is TRBJ2-1 and V is TRBV7-6, with 12 bases lining up with TRBD2. CDR1 is SGHVS and CDR2 is FNYEAQ in the germline V gene. The CDR3 is 18 residues long. J lost 0 bases, V lost 4 bases, and 7 bases had no gene match. The DNA for the CDR3 is TGTGCCAGCAGCTCCGGACTAGCGGGACCCATCTCCTACAATGAGCAGTTCTTC. Amino acid sequence: CASSSGLAGPISYNEQFF.

The chain combines TRBV27 with TRBJ2-1; D perhaps matches TRBD2 (6 bases). Trimming took off 8 bases at V and 0 bases at J, with 14 bases between the two ends. There are 15 residues in the CDR3. Per germline, CDR1 MNHEY and CDR2 SMNVEV (reference sequence). CDR3 amino acids: CASAGRGTSYNEQFF. In nucleotides, the CDR3 is TGTGCCAGCGCCGGGCGGGGTACCTCCTACAATGAGCAGTTCTTC.

Regarding this clonotype: A much larger clonotype is one base distant, so this may be a read error. The rearrangement links TRBV7-8 to TRBJ2-1; 10 bases align to TRBD1. Germline-derived CDR1 and CDR2 are SGHVS and FQNEAQ. The CDR3 contains 15 residues. The chain's CDR3 is CANSPWTGGKNEQFF. DNA of the CDR3: TGTGCCAACAGCCCGTGGACAGGGGGGAAGAATGAGCAGTTCTTC.

In its sample, this clonotype was seen a few times. J is TRBJ2-1 and V is TRBV2; perhaps D is TRBD1 or TRBD2 (5 bases each). Trimming shortened V by 8 bases and J by 12 bases, and 11 bases separated the two germline ends. Looked up from germline, CDR1 is SNHLY and CDR2 is FYNNEI. CDR3 length equals 10 residues. The CDR3 DNA sequence: TGTGCCAGCGGGGGTTCAGCGCAGTTCTTC. It encodes CASGGSAQFF.

The chain has TRBV19 and TRBJ1-6; D is perhaps TRBD1 (5 bases). This CDR3 is 17 amino acids long. CDR1 is LNHDA and CDR2 is SQIVND in the germline V gene (reference sequence). Trimming cost V 5 bases and J 0 bases, with 14 bases left between them. Here the CDR3 reads CASSARGDGSYNSPLHF. CDR3 in DNA: TGTGCCAGTAGTGCAAGGGGTGATGGCTCCTATAATTCACCCCTCCACTTT.

This clonotype was counted once. This sequence joins TRBV13 and TRBJ2-7; TRBD1 matches at 7 bases. Germline CDR1 reads PRHDT; CDR2 reads FYEKMQ (reference sequence). V trimming: 3 bases; J trimming: 5 bases; junction bases outside the gene matches: 7. CDR3 size: 14 residues. CDR3 DNA: TGTGCCAGCAGCTTTGGGACAGTACACAACGAGCAGTACTTC. Protein product: CASSFGTVHNEQYF.

On this clonotype: The junction departs from the called germline gene at one end, perhaps through a read error. The chain joins TRBV12-3 or TRBV12-4 to TRBJ1-1, with D possibly matching TRBD1 (5 bases). The CDR3 spans 12 residues. Here the CDR3 reads CASSFWGTESFF. CDR3 nucleotides: TGTGCCAGCAGTTTTTGGGGGACTGAATCTTTCTTT.

This CDR3 is CASTFRGTPSYNEQFF. DNA for the CDR3: TGTGCCAGCACCTTCCGCGGGACTCCTTCCTACAATGAGCAGTTCTTC. This rearrangement joins TRBV7-9 to TRBJ2-1; D is possibly TRBD2 (6 bases). The CDR3 sequence is 16 residues long. Germline V lookup: CDR1 SEHNR, CDR2 FQNEAQ (reference sequence). V dropped 7 bases and J dropped 1 base, with 17 bases sitting between them.

This clonotype has a handful of counts. The chain joins TRBV6-5 to TRBJ1-4; 7 bases are a match to TRBD1. The CDR3 loop spans 14 amino acids. V shed 5 bases and J 7 bases; nucleotides not matched to a gene: 7. The germline V gene has CDR1 MNHEY and CDR2 SVGAGI. CDR3: CASSTRGFGEKLFF. CDR3 coding DNA: TGTGCCAGCAGTACCAGGGGGTTTGGTGAAAAACTGTTTTTT.

V is TRBV6-1 and J is TRBJ2-7, with 10 bases aligning to TRBD1. V lost 5 bases, J lost 4 bases, and 14 bases stayed unmatched. Germline CDR1 and CDR2: MNHNS and SASEGT. The CDR3 contains 17 residues. The CDR3 DNA is TGTGCCAGCAGTCCCCTGGGACTGGGACAGGGGTTTTACGAGCAGTACGTC. This translates into CASSPLGLGQGFYEQYV.

This rearrangement joins TRBV6-5 to TRBJ1-1; D call uncertain. Germline V gene data show CDR1 as MNHEY and CDR2 as SVGAGI. Trimming removed 2 bases from V and 5 bases from J, with 9 bases in between. The CDR3 covers 13 residues. CDR3 bases: TGTGCCAGCAGTTACGATCTAGGGACTGAAGCTTTCTTT. This codes for CASSYDLGTEAFF.

The chain carries TRBV10-2 and TRBJ2-1; TRBD2 aligns across 8 bases. Germline-derived CDR1 and CDR2 are WSHSY and SAAADI. CDR3 length: 13 amino acids. J lost 9 bases, V lost 6 bases, and 7 bases had no gene match. The CDR3 bases are TGCGCCAGCAGGGGGACTAGTAAGGGTGAGCAGTTCTTC. Amino acids: CASRGTSKGEQFF.

On this clonotype itself: At one boundary the junction diverges from the germline segment, which might be a read error. The chain combines TRBV7-3 with TRBJ1-2; maybe TRBD1 (5 bases). The CDR3 contains 14 residues. Germline values: CDR1 SGHTA, CDR2 FQGTGA. The CDR3 sequence is CANSLEGEIYGYTF. The DNA of the CDR3 is TGTGCCAACAGCCTTGAAGGGGAGATCTATGGCTACACCTTC.

This clonotype was detected only once. The chain employs TRBV18 and TRBJ1-1, with D perhaps TRBD1 (6 bases). The CDR3 runs to 16 residues. V was trimmed by 1 base and J by 4 bases, leaving 16 bases between them. Germline loops: CDR1 KGHSH, CDR2 LQKENI. CDR3 amino acids: CASSPLDGGASTEAFF. CDR3 coding DNA: TGTGCCAGCTCACCACTCGACGGGGGGGCCAGCACTGAAGCTTTCTTT.

This clonotype was found a few times. The chain uses TRBV4-1 and TRBJ2-3; D gene unclear. CDR1 is MGHRA, CDR2 YSYEKL, per germline. Trimming stripped 2 bases from V and 0 bases from J, with 15 bases between. There are 17 residues in the CDR3. DNA for the CDR3: TGCGCCAGCAGCCAAAGCCAGGTAGTGGTCAGCACAGATACGCAGTATTTT. It is translated as CASSQSQVVVSTDTQYF.

The chain couples TRBV20-1 to TRBJ2-7; no definite D call. Trimming pared 0 bases from V and 0 bases from J, leaving 9 bases between. Germline lookup yields CDR1 DFQATT and CDR2 SNEGSKA (reference sequence). The CDR3 totals 14 residues. In nucleotides, the CDR3 is TGCAGTGCTAGAGATCGAGAATTCTCCTACGAGCAGTACTTC. This codes for CSARDREFSYEQYF.